These 9 T cell receptor beta chains came from one sample sequenced in a study of CD8+CD57+ T cells in acquired aplastic anemia. Genomic DNA templated the TCR beta VDJ and CDR3 profiling. TCRdb itself ran the reads through MiXCR, one entry per CDR3 protein. The table records approximately 380,000 distinct CDR3 sequences, around 68% of them present only once. The sequenced material came from sorted CD4+, CD8+, or CD8+CD57+ T cells (not recorded which) from PBMCs. These receptors originate from a human donor in good health, serving as a control.

This clonotype came up many times. The V call is TRBV6-2 or TRBV6-3, the J call TRBJ1-5; D perhaps matches TRBD1 (6 bases). Germline V lookup: CDR1 MNHEY, CDR2 SVGEGT. With 2 bases removed from V and 7 bases from J, the gap between germline ends came to 12 bases. CDR3 length: 14 residues. The CDR3, as DNA: TGTGCCAGCAGTTACACAGGGCATAACCAGCCCCAGCATTTT. It yields the protein CASSYTGHNQPQHF.

This clonotype turned up a few times. The genes are TRBV7-8 and TRBJ2-6; 8 bases map to TRBD2. Germline-derived CDR1 and CDR2 are SGHVS and FQNEAQ. Germline trimming cut 5 bases from V and 4 bases from J; bases unmatched to any gene: 4. The CDR3 has 15 amino acids. The CDR3 loop is CASSQPSGGANVLTF. As DNA, the CDR3 is TGTGCCAGCAGCCAACCTAGCGGGGGGGCCAACGTCCTGACTTTC.

This clonotype was seen many times. The V call is TRBV6-2 or TRBV6-3, the J call TRBJ2-3, with 8 bases identical to TRBD2. Germline lookup yields CDR1 MNHEY and CDR2 SVGEGT. There are 15 residues in the CDR3. Germline trimming cut 4 bases from V and 1 base from J; bases unmatched to any gene: 4. The CDR3 loop reads CASSSAGARTDTQYF. In DNA form, the CDR3 reads TGTGCCAGCAGTTCAGCGGGGGCCCGCACAGATACGCAGTATTTT.

There are many counts of this clonotype. The chain links TRBV20-1 to TRBJ2-2; TRBD1 agrees at 8 bases. The CDR3 consists of 13 residues. V lost 6 bases to trimming and J lost 5 bases; unmatched junction nucleotides: 5. CDR1 is DFQATT and CDR2 is SNEGSKA in the germline V gene (reference sequence). CDR3 DNA sequence: TGCAGTGCAAAAGGACAGGGAACCGGGGAGCTGTTTTTT. Protein sequence: CSAKGQGTGELFF.

J is TRBJ1-6 and V is TRBV24-1, with D maybe TRBD1 (6 bases). CDR1 KGHDR and CDR2 SFDVKD come from the germline V gene. Trimming left V 4 bases short and J 6 bases short, with 12 bases between. The CDR3 is made up of 15 amino acids. This chain's CDR3 is CATSEPGVGNSPLHF. The CDR3 DNA sequence: TGTGCCACCAGTGAGCCAGGGGTAGGTAATTCACCCCTCCACTTT.

The sample holds many counts of this clonotype. V and J are TRBV9 and TRBJ1-2, with no clear D. V lost 3 bases to trimming and J lost 5 bases, with 5 bases between them. Germline CDR1 SGDLS, CDR2 YYNGEE. CDR3 length: 11 amino acids. This chain's CDR3 is CASSADYGYTF. In nucleotides, the CDR3 is TGTGCCAGCAGCGCAGATTATGGCTACACCTTC.

CDR3: CASSLTGVSDSPLHF. CDR3 sequence (DNA): TGTGCCAGCAGCTTGACGGGTGTATCGGATTCACCCCTCCACTTT. The gene calls are TRBV5-8 and TRBJ1-6; no reliable D call. This CDR3 spans 15 amino acids. The germline gives CDR1 SGHTS, CDR2 YDEGEE. V lost 1 base and J lost 8, with 13 bases in between.

The rearrangement joins TRBV24-1 to TRBJ2-7; D remains ambiguous. Germline lookup yields CDR1 KGHDR and CDR2 SFDVKD. The V end was cut by 9 bases, the J end by 3 bases, with 38 bases between. This CDR3 has 21 amino acids. The CDR3 region is CATAPDDPLSSLHLPYYEQYF. In DNA, the CDR3 is TGTGCCACCGCCCCCGATGATCCTCTAAGTTCTCTCCATTTGCCGTACTACGAGCAGTACTTC.

The chain uses TRBV9 and TRBJ2-5; 10 bases fit TRBD2. This CDR3 region has 15 residues. CDR1 and CDR2 (germline): SGDLS, YYNGEE. V dropped 0 bases and J dropped 5; count of bases not matched to a gene: 4. The CDR3 here is CASSVEGTSAETQYF. The CDR3 coding sequence is TGTGCCAGCAGCGTAGAGGGGACTAGCGCGGAGACCCAGTACTTC.